The T cell receptor beta chain described here comes from a study of blood T cell repertoires in COVID-19. The overall study: Donors in the United States, Italy and Spain gave samples during acute or convalescent COVID-19.

The CDR3 is 18 residues long. V lost 2 bases and J lost 7; bases outside the gene matches: 8. Germline V lookup: CDR1 MGHRA, CDR2 YSYEKL. Enrolled through a virtual design, the participants were between roughly 18 and 90 years of age and came from some 25 US areas. Cohorts were determined from participant-reported clinical history. Data came from immunoSEQ multiplex PCR; TCRdb stores just in-frame clones and leaves some out. The sample has more than 100,000 clones; roughly 84% are singletons. The J gene is TRBJ2-1, the V gene TRBV4-1; 16 bases line up with TRBD2. The TCR was taken from a woman in her thirties who had recovered from COVID-19. Sequences were obtained from PBMCs or T cells enriched from blood (not recorded which). CDR3 nucleotide sequence: TGCGCCAGCAGCCAATTAGATATGGGACTAGCGGGAGGGAATGAGCAGTTCTTC. Amino acid sequence: CASSQLDMGLAGGNEQFF.